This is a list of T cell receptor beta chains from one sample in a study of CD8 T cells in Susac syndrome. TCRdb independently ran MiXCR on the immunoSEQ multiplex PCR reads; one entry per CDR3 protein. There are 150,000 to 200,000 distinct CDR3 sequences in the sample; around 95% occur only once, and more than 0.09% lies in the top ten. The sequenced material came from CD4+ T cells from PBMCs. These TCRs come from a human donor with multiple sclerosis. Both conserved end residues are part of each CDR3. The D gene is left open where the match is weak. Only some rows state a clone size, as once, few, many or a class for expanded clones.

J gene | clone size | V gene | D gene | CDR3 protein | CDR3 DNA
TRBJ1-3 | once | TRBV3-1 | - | CASGRTGLGNTIYF | TGTGCCAGCGGACGAACAGGGCTTGGAAACACCATATATTTT
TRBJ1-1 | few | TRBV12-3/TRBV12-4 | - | CASSGNTEAFF | TGTGCCAGCAGTGGTAACACTGAAGCTTTCTTT
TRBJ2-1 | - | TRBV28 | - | CASTRRYNEQFF | TGTGCCAGCACGCGGAGATACAATGAGCAGTTCTTC
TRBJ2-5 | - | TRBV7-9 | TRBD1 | CASSPRGDRVRETQYF | TGTGCCAGCAGCCCCCGGGGGGACAGGGTACGAGAGACCCAGTACTTC
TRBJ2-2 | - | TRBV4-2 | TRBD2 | CASSLQEASGTGELFF | TGTGCCAGCAGCCTCCAGGAGGCTAGCGGGACCGGGGAGCTGTTTTTT
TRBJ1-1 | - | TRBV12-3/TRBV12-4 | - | CASSFEQYTEAFF | TGTGCCAGCAGTTTTGAGCAGTACACTGAAGCTTTCTTT
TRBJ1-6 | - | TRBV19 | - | CASSPGRLGASLHF | TGTGCCAGTAGTCCCGGGCGTCTAGGGGCTTCCCTCCACTTT
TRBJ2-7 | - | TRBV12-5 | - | CASGLRYEQYF | TGTGCTAGTGGTCTCCGCTACGAGCAGTACTTC
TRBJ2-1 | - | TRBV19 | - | CATGGRTYNEQFF | TGTGCCACAGGAGGAAGGACCTACAATGAGCAGTTCTTC
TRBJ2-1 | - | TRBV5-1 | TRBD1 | CASSLVMGTGGNEQFF | TGCGCCAGCAGCTTGGTGATGGGGACAGGGGGTAATGAGCAGTTCTTC
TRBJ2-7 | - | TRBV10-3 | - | CAISAALEQYF | TGTGCCATCAGTGCCGCATTAGAGCAGTACTTC
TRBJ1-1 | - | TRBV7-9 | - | CASSREGGLNTEAFF | TGTGCCAGCAGCCGAGAAGGTGGGCTGAACACTGAAGCTTTCTTT
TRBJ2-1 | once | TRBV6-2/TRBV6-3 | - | CASSYSWENEQFF | TGTGCCAGCAGTTACTCGTGGGAAAATGAGCAGTTCTTC
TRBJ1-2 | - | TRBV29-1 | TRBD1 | CSVGRQGAGNYGYTF | TGCAGCGTTGGAAGGCAGGGGGCTGGTAACTATGGCTACACCTTC
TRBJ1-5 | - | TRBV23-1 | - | CASSHRGNSNQPQHF | TGCGCCAGCAGTCATAGGGGGAATAGCAATCAGCCCCAGCATTTT
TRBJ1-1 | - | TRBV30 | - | CAWSTTGNTEAFF | TGTGCCTGGAGTACCACAGGGAACACTGAAGCTTTCTTT
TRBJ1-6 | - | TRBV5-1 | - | CASSLDPTDSPLHF | TGCGCCAGCAGCTTGGATCCTACGGATTCACCCCTCCACTTT
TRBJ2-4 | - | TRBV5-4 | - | CASSSGDRTKNIQYF | TGTGCCAGCAGCTCAGGGGACCGAACCAAAAACATTCAGTACTTC
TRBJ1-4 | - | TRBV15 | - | CATSREGEKLFF | TGTGCCACCAGCAGAGAAGGGGAAAAACTGTTTTTT
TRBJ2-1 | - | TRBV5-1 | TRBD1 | CASSPTPQGASYNEQFF | TGCGCCAGCAGCCCAACTCCCCAGGGGGCCTCCTACAATGAGCAGTTCTTC
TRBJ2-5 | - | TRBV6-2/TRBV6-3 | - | CASSRPSTSSETQYF | TGTGCCAGCAGCCGCCCCTCAACTAGTTCGGAGACCCAGTACTTC
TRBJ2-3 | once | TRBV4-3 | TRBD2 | CASSARSGPSTDTQYF | TGCGCCAGCAGCGCCCGTAGCGGGCCAAGCACAGATACGCAGTATTTT
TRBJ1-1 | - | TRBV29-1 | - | CSVAPLGGNTEAFF | TGCAGCGTTGCCCCCTTGGGGGGAAACACTGAAGCTTTCTTT
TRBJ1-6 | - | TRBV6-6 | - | CASSYETDYNSPLHF | TGTGCCAGCAGTTACGAGACAGACTATAATTCACCCCTCCACTTT
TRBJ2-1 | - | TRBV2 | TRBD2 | CATPGTSEDNEQFF | TGTGCCACCCCCGGAACTAGCGAGGACAATGAGCAGTTCTTC
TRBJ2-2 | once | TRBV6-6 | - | CASSYFAGRLFF | TGTGCCAGCAGTTATTTTGCAGGAAGGCTGTTTTTT
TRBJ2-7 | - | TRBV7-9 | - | CASSLFGGEEQYF | TGTGCCAGCAGCTTATTTGGGGGTGAGGAGCAGTACTTC
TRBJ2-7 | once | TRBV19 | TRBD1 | CASSIRTGGSYEQYF | TGTGCCAGTAGTATCAGGACAGGGGGCTCCTACGAGCAGTACTTC
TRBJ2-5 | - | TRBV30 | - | CAWGGAVETQYF | TGTGCCTGGGGTGGAGCGGTAGAGACCCAGTACTTC
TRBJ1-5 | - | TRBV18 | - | CASSPGTKTQPQHF | TGTGCCAGCTCACCTGGGACAAAGACTCAGCCCCAGCATTTT
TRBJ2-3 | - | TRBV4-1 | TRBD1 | CASSQAPGTGLEDTQYF | TGCGCCAGCAGCCAAGCCCCAGGGACAGGTCTCGAGGATACGCAGTATTTT
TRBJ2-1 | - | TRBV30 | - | CAWSVLTGWGEQFF | TGTGCCTGGAGTGTACTAACGGGGTGGGGTGAGCAGTTCTTC
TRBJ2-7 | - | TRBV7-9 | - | CASSPPTGSEQYF | TGTGCCAGCAGCCCCCCGACAGGTAGCGAGCAGTACTTC
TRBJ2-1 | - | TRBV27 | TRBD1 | CASSPSQGANEQFF | TGTGCCAGCAGTCCATCCCAGGGGGCGAATGAGCAGTTCTTC
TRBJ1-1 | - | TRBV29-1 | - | CSGGEPNAFF | TGCAGCGGAGGGGAGCCGAATGCTTTCTTT
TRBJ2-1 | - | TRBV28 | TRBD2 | CASSIHTGTSASF | TGTGCCAGCAGTATACACACCGGGACTAGCGCGTCCTTC
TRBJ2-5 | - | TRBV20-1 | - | CSAGTGPQETQYF | TGCAGTGCTGGGACGGGACCTCAAGAGACCCAGTACTTC
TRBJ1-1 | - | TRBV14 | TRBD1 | CASSLRTGRGTEAFF | TGTGCCAGCAGCCTAAGGACAGGGAGGGGCACTGAAGCTTTCTTT
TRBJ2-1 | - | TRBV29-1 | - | CSAKRLGGLGYNEQFF | TGCAGCGCTAAAAGGTTGGGGGGGCTGGGCTACAATGAGCAGTTCTTC
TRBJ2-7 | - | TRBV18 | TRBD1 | CASSPPAGGMGYEQYF | TGTGCCAGCTCACCACCGGCAGGGGGTATGGGCTACGAGCAGTACTTC
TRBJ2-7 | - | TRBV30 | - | CAWSAGGTYEQYF | TGTGCCTGGAGTGCGGGGGGCACCTACGAGCAGTACTTC
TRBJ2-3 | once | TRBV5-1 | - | CASSAPGLYTDTQYF | TGCGCCAGCAGCGCTCCGGGACTTTACACAGATACGCAGTATTTT
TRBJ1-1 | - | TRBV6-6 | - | CASSYPWTGNTEAFF | TGTGCCAGCAGTTACCCTTGGACTGGGAACACTGAAGCTTTCTTT
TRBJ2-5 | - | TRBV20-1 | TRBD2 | CSARDFRGLAGMKTQYF | TGCAGTGCTAGAGATTTTCGGGGACTAGCGGGGATGAAGACCCAGTACTTC
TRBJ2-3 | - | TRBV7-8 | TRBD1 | CASSLRQGSSTDTQYF | TGTGCCAGCAGCCTACGACAGGGCTCTAGCACAGATACGCAGTATTTT
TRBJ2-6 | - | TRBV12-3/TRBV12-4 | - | CASSLPRGALGANVLTF | TGTGCCAGCAGCCTACCCCGCGGGGCACTCGGGGCCAACGTCCTGACTTTC
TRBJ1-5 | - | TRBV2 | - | CASSEFGRDNQPQHF | TGTGCCAGCAGTGAATTTGGCAGGGATAATCAGCCCCAGCATTTT
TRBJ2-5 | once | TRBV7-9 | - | CASSFGRGSETQYF | TGTGCCAGCAGCTTTGGTAGAGGGTCGGAGACCCAGTACTTC
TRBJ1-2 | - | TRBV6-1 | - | CASRFFGTDANYGYTF | TGTGCCAGCAGATTCTTCGGGACGGACGCTAACTATGGCTACACCTTC
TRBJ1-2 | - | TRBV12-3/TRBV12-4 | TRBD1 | CASRWDRINYGYTF | TGTGCCAGCAGGTGGGACAGGATAAACTATGGCTACACCTTC
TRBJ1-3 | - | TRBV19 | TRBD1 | CASSPWTGGTGNTIYF | TGTGCCAGTAGTCCATGGACAGGTGGAACCGGGAACACCATATATTTT
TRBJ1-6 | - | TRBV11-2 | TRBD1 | CASSSWTGGTYNSPLHF | TGTGCCAGCAGCTCCTGGACAGGGGGGACCTATAATTCACCCCTCCACTTT
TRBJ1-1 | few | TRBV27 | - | CASSFRGNTEAFF | TGTGCCAGCAGTTTTCGCGGGAACACTGAAGCTTTCTTT
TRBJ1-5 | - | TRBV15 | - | CATSRDLAKPQHF | TGTGCCACCAGCAGAGATCTCGCGAAGCCCCAGCATTTT
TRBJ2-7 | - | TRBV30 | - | CAWSPLWGISYEQYF | TGTGCCTGGAGTCCTCTATGGGGGATCTCCTACGAGCAGTACTTC